This entry lists 26 T cell receptor beta chains sequenced from one sample in a study of blood T cell repertoires in COVID-19. Here immunoSEQ multiplex PCR was the method, and the copy in TCRdb shows in-frame clones only, minus some. The table has about 130,000 clones, roughly 90% seen once. What was sequenced was peripheral blood. These receptors all stem from a man aged 50 or older with active COVID-19.

The chain has TRBV11-2 and TRBJ1-1; D perhaps matches TRBD1 (6 bases). CDR1 is SGHAT, CDR2 FQNNGV, per germline. This CDR3 has 13 residues. V was trimmed by 1 base and J by 7 bases, leaving 10 bases between them. The DNA for the CDR3 is TGTGCCAGCAGCTTAGTTGGACAGTTTGAAGCTTTCTTT. Its translation is CASSLVGQFEAFF. Full variable domain (missing parts from reference TRBV11-2 and TRBJ1-1): EAGVAQSPRYKIIEKRQSVAFWCNPISGHATLYWYQQILGQGPKLLIQFQNNGVVDDSQLPKDRFSAERLKGVDSTLKIQPAKLEDSAVYLCASSLVGQFEAFFGQGTRLTVV.

The genes are TRBV5-1 and TRBJ2-1; 8 bases agree with TRBD2. Trimming removed 3 bases from V and 3 bases from J; junction bases left unmatched: 5. This CDR3 is 15 amino acids long. CDR1 and CDR2 from the germline V gene are SGHRS and YFSETQ. The CDR3 reads CASSSQAGVYNEQFF. The CDR3 nucleotides read TGCGCCAGCAGCTCCCAAGCGGGAGTCTACAATGAGCAGTTCTTC.

The chain combines TRBV12-5 with TRBJ1-4; 9 bases are shared with TRBD1. J lost 13 bases, V lost 5 bases, and 5 bases had no gene match. The CDR3 is 12 amino acids. Germline CDR1 and CDR2: LGHNT and FRNRAP. CDR3 sequence reads: CASGPGGQGLFF. CDR3 nucleotides: TGTGCTAGTGGTCCGGGGGGACAGGGACTGTTTTTT.

The chain uses TRBV3-1 (or the pseudogene TRBV3-2) and TRBJ2-2; D remains ambiguous. CDR1 is LGHDT and CDR2 is YNNKEL in the germline V gene (reference sequence). Deletions cut 6 bases from V and 4 bases from J, with 9 bases between. The CDR3 totals 13 residues. DNA for the CDR3: TGTGCCAGCAGACAACACTCCACCGGGGAGCTGTTTTTT. Its protein is CASRQHSTGELFF.

The J gene is TRBJ1-2, the V gene TRBV7-8; a possible D gene is TRBD1 (6 bases). There are 15 residues in the CDR3. The germline V and J ends were trimmed by 1 base and 5 bases, with 14 bases remaining between them. Per germline, CDR1 SGHVS and CDR2 FQNEAQ. CDR3 in DNA: TGTGCCAGCAGCTTAGTGTCAGGGGTGTGGTATGGCTACACCTTC. It translates to CASSLVSGVWYGYTF.

The chain joins TRBV6-2 or TRBV6-3 to TRBJ1-2; D is perhaps TRBD1 (6 bases). The V end lost 4 bases, the J end lost 3 bases, and 12 bases lay between the germline ends. This CDR3 comprises 14 residues. Germline loops: CDR1 MNHEY, CDR2 SVGEGT. The CDR3 loop reads CASSSAGADYGYTF. CDR3 DNA sequence: TGTGCCAGCAGTTCCGCAGGGGCAGACTATGGCTACACCTTC.

With respect to this clone: This sample includes further DNA sequences coding for the same CDR3. The chain combines TRBV9 with TRBJ2-3, with 10 bases that match TRBD2. The germline V gene encodes CDR1 SGDLS and CDR2 YYNGEE. CDR3 size: 16 residues. Trimming cost V 0 bases and J 1 base; bases outside gene matches: 2. CDR3 sequence (DNA): TGTGCCAGCAGCGTAGCTCTAGCGGGGGGCACAGATACGCAGTATTTT. Amino acids: CASSVALAGGTDTQYF. Complete variable domain (other parts from reference TRBV9 and TRBJ2-3): DSGVTQTPKHLITATGQRVTLRCSPRSGDLSVYWYQQSLDQGLQFLIQYYNGEERAKGNILERFSAQQFPDLHSELNLSSLELGDSALYFCASSVALAGGTDTQYFGPGTRLTVL.

V usage is TRBV30 and J usage is TRBJ1-2; D ambiguous. From germline, CDR1 is GTSNPN and CDR2 SVGIG (reference sequence). This CDR3 spans 12 amino acids. V was shortened by 4 bases and J by 4 bases, with 10 bases between the two germline ends. CDR3 nucleotides: TGTGCCTGGATCACTGGAGGCTATGGCTACACCTTC. It codes for CAWITGGYGYTF.

The chain employs TRBV18 and TRBJ1-5, with no clear D. CDR1 and CDR2 (germline): KGHSH, LQKENI. V was shortened by 3 bases and J by 0 bases, with 6 bases between the two germline ends. This CDR3 region has 14 residues. This chain's CDR3 is CASSPAFSNQPQHF. The CDR3 DNA reads as TGTGCCAGCTCACCGGCCTTTAGCAATCAGCCCCAGCATTTT.

V usage is TRBV2 and J usage is TRBJ2-1, with TRBD1 matching over 7 bases. V shed 5 bases and J 3 bases; nucleotides not matched to a gene: 4. CDR3 size: 14 residues. CDR1 is SNHLY and CDR2 is FYNNEI in the germline V gene. CDR3 sequence (DNA): TGTGCCAGCAGTAAGGGACAGAGCTACAATGAGCAGTTCTTC. Translation: CASSKGQSYNEQFF.

The chain links TRBV6-5 to TRBJ2-7, with 9 bases identical to TRBD2. Trimming cost V 6 bases and J 4 bases; bases outside gene matches: 10. CDR1 is MNHEY and CDR2 is SVGAGI in the germline V gene. This CDR3 contains 15 residues. As DNA, the CDR3 is TGTGCCAGCAGGGCGCCGCTAGCGGGGTCGTACGAGCAGTACTTC. This translates into CASRAPLAGSYEQYF.

The chain combines TRBV7-8 with TRBJ2-5; 9 bases fit TRBD2. Germline-derived CDR1 and CDR2 are SGHVS and FQNEAQ. Trimming at V came to 5 bases and at J to 4 bases, leaving 8 bases not matched to a gene. The CDR3 has 15 amino acids. The CDR3 protein is CASSQPLAGTETQYF. The CDR3 coding sequence is TGTGCCAGCAGCCAACCCCTAGCGGGAACAGAGACCCAGTACTTC.

The chain links TRBV29-1 to TRBJ2-1; 10 bases are a match to TRBD1. J lost 4 bases, V lost 6 bases, and 15 bases had no gene match. Looked up from germline, CDR1 is SQVTM and CDR2 is ANQGSEA. The CDR3 sequence is 17 residues long. The CDR3 sequence: CSVEGPLGQGLYNEQFF. In DNA, the CDR3 is TGCAGCGTAGAGGGGCCCCTGGGACAGGGGCTTTACAATGAGCAGTTCTTC.

The genes are TRBV6-5 and TRBJ2-7, with 10 bases fitting TRBD1. Germline V gene sequence: CDR1 MNHEY, CDR2 SVGAGI. There are 14 residues in the CDR3. V shed 2 bases, J shed 6 bases, and the junction held 4 bases outside the gene matches. CDR3 amino acids: CASSYVGQGSEQYF. The DNA for the CDR3 is TGTGCCAGCAGTTACGTGGGACAGGGGTCCGAGCAGTACTTC.

This sequence joins TRBV2 and TRBJ1-4, with a weak D call TRBD1 (6 bases). V was shortened by 11 bases and J by 2 bases, with 15 bases between the two germline ends. The CDR3 sequence is 14 residues long. Germline V gives CDR1 SNHLY, CDR2 FYNNEI. CDR3 DNA: TGTGCCGGACAACAGGGTAGGACTAATGAAAAACTGTTTTTT. It specifies CAGQQGRTNEKLFF. The full variable domain, completed using reference TRBV2 and TRBJ1-4, is EPEVTQTPSHQVTQMGQEVILRCVPISNHLYFYWYRQILGQKVEFLVSFYNNEISEKSEIFDDQFSVERPDGSNFTLKIRSTKLEDSAMYFCAGQQGRTNEKLFFGSGTQLSVL.

The CDR3 sequence: CASSSGQGALKNTEAFF. The DNA for the CDR3 is TGTGCCAGCAGTTCGGGACAGGGGGCCCTTAAGAACACTGAAGCTTTCTTT. This chain joins TRBV27 and TRBJ1-1; 12 nucleotides agree with TRBD1. This CDR3 region has 17 residues. CDR1 is MNHEY, CDR2 SMNVEV, per germline (reference sequence). Unmatched junction bases numbered 7, after V lost 4 bases and J lost 1 base.

The CDR3 DNA is TGTGCCAGCAGCGCCGGGACAGGAGGATATCAGCCCCAGCATTTT. Protein sequence: CASSAGTGGYQPQHF. The gene calls are TRBV7-9 and TRBJ1-5, with TRBD1 identical over 8 bases. CDR1 and CDR2 (germline): SEHNR, FQNEAQ (reference sequence). The CDR3 has 15 amino acids. V shed 5 bases, J shed 5 bases, and the junction held 8 bases outside the gene matches.

The CDR3 coding sequence is TGTGCCAGCAGAATCGTACCCAGCGCTTCCTACGAGCAGTACGTC. Encoded protein: CASRIVPSASYEQYV. The gene calls are TRBV14 and TRBJ2-7; no clear D. Deletions cut 6 bases from V and 1 base from J, with 16 bases between. This CDR3 has 15 amino acids. Germline V gene lookup returns CDR1 SGHDN and CDR2 FVKESK.

The chain combines TRBV24-1 with TRBJ2-2; D not certain. Germline lookup yields CDR1 KGHDR and CDR2 SFDVKD. The CDR3 is 12 amino acids. V was clipped by 9 bases and J by 0 bases, with 4 bases between them. The DNA of the CDR3 is TGTGCCACCGGCCCGAACACCGGGGAGCTGTTTTTT. Protein: CATGPNTGELFF.

The rearrangement joins TRBV7-2 to TRBJ2-1; 14 bases map to TRBD2. Germline V gives CDR1 SGHTA, CDR2 FQGNSA. CDR3 length equals 18 residues. After removal of 4 bases from V and 8 bases from J, the junction contained 13 bases not matched to a gene. CDR3 residues: CASSSIGRLAGGPDEQFF. The CDR3 nucleotides are TGTGCCAGCAGCTCCATAGGGAGACTAGCGGGAGGGCCGGATGAGCAGTTCTTC. Variable domain in full (rest from reference TRBV7-2 and TRBJ2-1): GAGVSQSPSNKVTEKGKDVELRCDPISGHTALYWYRQSLGQGLEFLIYFQGNSAPDKSGLPSDRFSAERTGGSVSTLTIQRTQQEDSAVYLCASSSIGRLAGGPDEQFFGPGTRLTVL.

V and J are TRBV5-1 and TRBJ1-6; weak D call: TRBD1 (6 bases). V was clipped by 0 bases and J by 7 bases, with 8 bases between them. The CDR3 contains 14 residues. Germline lookup yields CDR1 SGHRS and CDR2 YFSETQ. The CDR3: CASSLGDKNSPLHF. The CDR3 nucleotides read TGCGCCAGCAGCTTGGGGGACAAGAATTCACCCCTCCACTTT.

This rearrangement joins TRBV5-1 to TRBJ2-1; 8 bases are shared with TRBD1. Unmatched junction bases numbered 4, after V lost 2 bases and J lost 6 bases. The CDR3 covers 14 residues. CDR1 SGHRS and CDR2 YFSETQ come from the germline V gene. The CDR3 coding sequence is TGCGCCAGCAGCTTACGGACAGGGACCAATGAGCAGTTCTTC. Encoded protein: CASSLRTGTNEQFF.

The V gene is TRBV6-1, the J gene TRBJ1-3; 7 nucleotides agree with TRBD1. With V trimmed by 0 bases and J by 0 bases, 5 bases remained unmatched. CDR1 and CDR2 from the germline V gene are MNHNS and SASEGT. This CDR3 is built from 17 residues. CDR3 coding DNA: TGTGCCAGCAGTGAAGCTTGGACAGGCCACTCTGGAAACACCATATATTTT. Its protein product is CASSEAWTGHSGNTIYF.

This rearrangement joins TRBV2 to TRBJ1-2, with no clear D. V lost 4 bases to trimming and J lost 7 bases, with 13 bases between them. The CDR3 totals 13 residues. The germline CDR1 and CDR2 sequences are SNHLY and FYNNEI. This CDR3 reads CASSARRSGGYTF. For the CDR3, the DNA is TGTGCCAGCAGTGCCCGCAGGTCCGGTGGCTACACCTTC.

This clone showed up just once. This sample includes further DNA sequences coding for the same CDR3. This chain connects TRBV5-4 to TRBJ2-5, with 8 bases lining up with TRBD2. V was clipped by 0 bases and J by 5 bases; unmatched bases: 6. Germline V CDR1 and CDR2: SGHNT, YYREEE (reference sequence). This CDR3 region has 15 residues. The CDR3 DNA sequence: TGTGCCAGCAGCTTGGCCGGGGGGGCCAGGGAGACCCAGTACTTC. Its translation is CASSLAGGARETQYF.

CDR3 loop: CSVSSGGTDTQYF. CDR3 in DNA: TGCAGCGTTTCCAGCGGGGGCACAGATACGCAGTATTTT. The chain links TRBV29-1 to TRBJ2-3; 7 bases align to TRBD2. The germline V gene has CDR1 SQVTM and CDR2 ANQGSEA. Trimming at V came to 5 bases and at J to 1 base, leaving 3 bases not matched to a gene. The CDR3 sequence is 13 residues long.